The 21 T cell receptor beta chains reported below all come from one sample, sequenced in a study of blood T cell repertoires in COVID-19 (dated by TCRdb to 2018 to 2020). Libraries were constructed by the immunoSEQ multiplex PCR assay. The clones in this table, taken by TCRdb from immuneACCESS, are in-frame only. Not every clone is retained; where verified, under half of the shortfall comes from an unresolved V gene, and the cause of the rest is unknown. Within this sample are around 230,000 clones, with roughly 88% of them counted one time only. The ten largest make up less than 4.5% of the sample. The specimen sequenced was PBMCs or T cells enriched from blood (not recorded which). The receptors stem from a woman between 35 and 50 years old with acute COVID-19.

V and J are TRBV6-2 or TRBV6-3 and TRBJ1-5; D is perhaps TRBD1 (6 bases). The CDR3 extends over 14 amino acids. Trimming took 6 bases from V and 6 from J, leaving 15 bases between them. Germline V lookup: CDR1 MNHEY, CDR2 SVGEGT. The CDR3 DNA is TGTGCCAGCAGCCACGACAGGTCTAGTCAGCCCCAGCATTTT. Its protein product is CASSHDRSSQPQHF.

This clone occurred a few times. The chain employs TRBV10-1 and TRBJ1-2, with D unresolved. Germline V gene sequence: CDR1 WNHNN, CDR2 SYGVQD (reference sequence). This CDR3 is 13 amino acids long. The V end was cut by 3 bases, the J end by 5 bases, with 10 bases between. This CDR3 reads CASSERGPYGYTF. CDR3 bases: TGCGCCAGCAGTGAACGAGGTCCATATGGCTACACCTTC.

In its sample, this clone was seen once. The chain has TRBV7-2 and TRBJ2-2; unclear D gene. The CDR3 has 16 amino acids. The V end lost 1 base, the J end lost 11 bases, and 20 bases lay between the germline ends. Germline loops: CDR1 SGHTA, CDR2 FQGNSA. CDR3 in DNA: TGTGCCAGCAGCTTAGTCGGGTCGAGTAGTTCTTTCGAGCTGTTTTTT. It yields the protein CASSLVGSSSSFELFF. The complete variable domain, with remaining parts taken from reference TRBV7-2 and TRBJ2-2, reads GAGVSQSPSNKVTEKGKDVELRCDPISGHTALYWYRQSLGQGLEFLIYFQGNSAPDKSGLPSDRFSAERTGGSVSTLTIQRTQQEDSAVYLCASSLVGSSSSFELFFGEGSRLTVL.

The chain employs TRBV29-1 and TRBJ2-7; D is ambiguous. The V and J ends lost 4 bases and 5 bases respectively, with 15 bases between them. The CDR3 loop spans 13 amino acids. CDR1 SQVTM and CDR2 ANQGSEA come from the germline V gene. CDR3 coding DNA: TGCAGCGTTGGGGCTCTCCCCGGCGACGAGCAGTACTTC. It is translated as CSVGALPGDEQYF.

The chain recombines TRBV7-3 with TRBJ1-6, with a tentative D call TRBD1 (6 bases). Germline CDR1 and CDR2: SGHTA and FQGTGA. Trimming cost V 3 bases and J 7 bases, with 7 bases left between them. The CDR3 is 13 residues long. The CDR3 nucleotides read TGTGCCAGCAGCTTGGACAGAAATTCACCCCTCCACTTT. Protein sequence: CASSLDRNSPLHF.

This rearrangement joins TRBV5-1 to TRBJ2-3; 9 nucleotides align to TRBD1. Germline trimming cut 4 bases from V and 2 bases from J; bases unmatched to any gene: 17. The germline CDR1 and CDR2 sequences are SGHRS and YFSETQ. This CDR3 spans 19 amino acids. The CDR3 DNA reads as TGCGCCAGCAGCGGAGGGAGACAGGGGGGTGTGGGGAACACAGATACGCAGTATTTT. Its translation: CASSGGRQGGVGNTDTQYF.

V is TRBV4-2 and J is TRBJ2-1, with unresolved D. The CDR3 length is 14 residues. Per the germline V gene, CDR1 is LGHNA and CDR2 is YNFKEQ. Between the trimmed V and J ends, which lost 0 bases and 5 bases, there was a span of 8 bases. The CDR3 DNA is TGTGCCAGCAGCCAAGATCGGTATAACAATGAGCAGTTCTTC. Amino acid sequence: CASSQDRYNNEQFF.

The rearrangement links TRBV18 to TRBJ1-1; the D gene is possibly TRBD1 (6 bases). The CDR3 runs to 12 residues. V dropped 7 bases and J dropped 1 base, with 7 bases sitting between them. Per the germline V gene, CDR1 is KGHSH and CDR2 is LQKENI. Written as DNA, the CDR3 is TGTGCCAGCTTACAGGGGAACACTGAAGCTTTCTTT. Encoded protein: CASLQGNTEAFF.

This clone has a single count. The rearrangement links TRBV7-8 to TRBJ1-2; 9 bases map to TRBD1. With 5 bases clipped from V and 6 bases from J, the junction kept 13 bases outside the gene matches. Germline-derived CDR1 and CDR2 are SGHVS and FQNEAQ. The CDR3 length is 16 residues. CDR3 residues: CASSPETTGGTHGYTF. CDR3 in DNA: TGTGCCAGCAGCCCCGAAACGACAGGGGGTACGCATGGCTACACCTTC.

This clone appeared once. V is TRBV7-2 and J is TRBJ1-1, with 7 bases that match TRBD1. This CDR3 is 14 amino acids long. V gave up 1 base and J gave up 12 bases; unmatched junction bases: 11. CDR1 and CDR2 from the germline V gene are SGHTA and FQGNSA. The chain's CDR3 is CASSLVGRDSLSFF. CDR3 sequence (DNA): TGTGCCAGCAGCTTAGTGGGGCGGGACAGTCTTTCTTTCTTT.

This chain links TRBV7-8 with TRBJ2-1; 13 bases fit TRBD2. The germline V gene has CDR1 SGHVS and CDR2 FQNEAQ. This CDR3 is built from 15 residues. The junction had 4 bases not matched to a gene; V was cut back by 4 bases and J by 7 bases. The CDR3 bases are TGTGCCAGCAGCTCATGGACTAGCGGGGGAAATGAGCAGTTCTTC. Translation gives CASSSWTSGGNEQFF.

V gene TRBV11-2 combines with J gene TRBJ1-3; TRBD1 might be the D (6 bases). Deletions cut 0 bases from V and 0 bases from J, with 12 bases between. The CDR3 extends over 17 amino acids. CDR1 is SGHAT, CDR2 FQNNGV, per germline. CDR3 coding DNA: TGTGCCAGCAGCTTAGACGACAGGATAATCTCTGGAAACACCATATATTTT. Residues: CASSLDDRIISGNTIYF.

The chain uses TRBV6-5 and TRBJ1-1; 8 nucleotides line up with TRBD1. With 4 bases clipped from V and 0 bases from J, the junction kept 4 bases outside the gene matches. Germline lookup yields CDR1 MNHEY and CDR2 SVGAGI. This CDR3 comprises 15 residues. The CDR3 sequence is CASSFGTGMNTEAFF. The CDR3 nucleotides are TGTGCCAGCAGTTTCGGGACAGGAATGAACACTGAAGCTTTCTTT.

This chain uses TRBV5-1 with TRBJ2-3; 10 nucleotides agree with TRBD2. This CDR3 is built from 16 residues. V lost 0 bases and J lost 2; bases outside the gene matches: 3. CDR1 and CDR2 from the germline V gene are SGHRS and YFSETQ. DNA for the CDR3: TGCGCCAGCAGCTTGGCCAGCGGGGGGGCCACAGATACGCAGTATTTT. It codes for CASSLASGGATDTQYF.

The DNA of the CDR3 is TGTGCCAGCAGACAGGGGGCCGGCACCGGGGAGCTGTTTTTT. Amino acids: CASRQGAGTGELFF. This rearrangement joins TRBV3-1 (or the pseudogene TRBV3-2) to TRBJ2-2, with 9 bases aligning to TRBD1. V dropped 6 bases and J dropped 4; count of bases not matched to a gene: 3. This CDR3 comprises 14 residues. CDR1 and CDR2 from the germline V gene are LGHDT and YNNKEL (reference sequence).

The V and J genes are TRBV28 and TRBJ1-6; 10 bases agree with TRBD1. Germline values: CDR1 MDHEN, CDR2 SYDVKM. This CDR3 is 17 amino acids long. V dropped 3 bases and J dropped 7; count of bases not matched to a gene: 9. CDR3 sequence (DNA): TGTGCCAGCAGTTTTCAAAACCCGGGACAGGGGAATTCACCCCTCCACTTT. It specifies CASSFQNPGQGNSPLHF.

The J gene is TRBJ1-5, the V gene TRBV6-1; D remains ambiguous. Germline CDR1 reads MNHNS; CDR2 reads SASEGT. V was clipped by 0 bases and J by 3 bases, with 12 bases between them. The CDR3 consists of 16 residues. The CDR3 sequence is CASSEAPGYVNQPQHF. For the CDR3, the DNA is TGTGCCAGCAGTGAAGCGCCGGGGTACGTCAATCAGCCCCAGCATTTT.

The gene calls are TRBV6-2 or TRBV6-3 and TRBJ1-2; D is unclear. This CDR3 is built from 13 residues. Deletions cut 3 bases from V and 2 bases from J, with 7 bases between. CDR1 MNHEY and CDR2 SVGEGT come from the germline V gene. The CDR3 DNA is TGTGCCAGCAGTTATGAGCTGAACTATGGCTACACCTTC. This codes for CASSYELNYGYTF.

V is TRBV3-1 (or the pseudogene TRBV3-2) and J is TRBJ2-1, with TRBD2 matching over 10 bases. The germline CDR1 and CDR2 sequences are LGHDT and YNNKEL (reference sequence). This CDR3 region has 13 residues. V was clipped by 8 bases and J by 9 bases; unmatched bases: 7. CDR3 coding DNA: TGTGCCAGCGATAGCGGGGGGCGCACTGAGCAGTTCTTC. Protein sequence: CASDSGGRTEQFF.

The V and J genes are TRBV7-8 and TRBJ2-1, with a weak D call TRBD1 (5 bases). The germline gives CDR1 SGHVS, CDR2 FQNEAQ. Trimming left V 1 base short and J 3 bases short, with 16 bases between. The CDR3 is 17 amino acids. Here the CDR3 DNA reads TGTGCCAGCAGCTTAGTAGGTGACAGTTCTTTCTACAATGAGCAGTTCTTC. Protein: CASSLVGDSSFYNEQFF.

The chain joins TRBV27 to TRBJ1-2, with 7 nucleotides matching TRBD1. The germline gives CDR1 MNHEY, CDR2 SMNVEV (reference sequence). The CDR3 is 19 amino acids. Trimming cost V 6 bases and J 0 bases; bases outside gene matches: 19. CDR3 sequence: CASRHTRQGSRAANYGYTF. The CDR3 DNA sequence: TGTGCCAGCAGACATACCAGACAGGGATCGAGAGCTGCTAACTATGGCTACACCTTC.